This entry is about one T cell receptor beta chain. Its antigen is unknown. Sample-barcoded 5' priming and a J-beta primer mix drove a second PCR of about 6 to 12 cycles. Via MiXCR, TCRdb re-called the 5' RACE reads, giving one row per CDR3 protein. The profile covers 540,000 or so distinct CDR3 sequences, with about 25% appearing a single time and 8.7% taken by the ten largest. This sample stems from a study of blood T cells in healthy people across ages. The study, taken as a whole, reports: Unsorted PBMC material precluded a definitive naive versus antigen-experienced comparison.

The CDR3 spans 15 residues. Between the trimmed V and J ends, which lost 0 bases and 0 bases, there was a span of 10 bases. Germline V gives CDR1 SGDLS, CDR2 YYNGEE. This sample was shared with a second study, whose subject was T cells of mothers and their children. This second study says: When mothers and children were related, their normalized repertoire overlap, which was always slightly higher, did not differ significantly from that of unrelated pairs.

This clonotype originated in a boy between 10 and 17 years old in good health. Sequences were obtained from blood. The chain employs TRBV9 and TRBJ2-7; tentatively, D is TRBD2 (5 bases). In DNA form, the CDR3 reads TGTGCCAGCAGCGTAGGGGAGATGGCCTCCTACGAGCAGTACTTC. This translates into CASSVGEMASYEQYF.